These 20 T cell receptor beta chains came from one sample sequenced in a study of shared clonotypes between healthy human individuals. The table came from immunoSEQ multiplex PCR; TCRdb's copy has only in-frame clones and leaves some out. The sample carries roughly 480,000 clones, 65% to 80% recorded once. The sample consisted of PBMCs. The receptor set was obtained from a woman between 35 and 50 years old in good health. Some clones in this sample may be carry-over from other donors' samples.

The rearrangement uses TRBV19 and TRBJ1-2, with D possibly TRBD1 on 6 matching bases. Germline CDR1 reads LNHDA; CDR2 reads SQIVND (reference sequence). The CDR3 has 13 residues. V lost 7 bases, J lost 3 bases, and 12 bases lay in between. The CDR3 bases are TGTGCCAGTATCCCGACAGGAGACTATGGCTACACCTTC. It specifies CASIPTGDYGYTF. The whole variable domain, filled in from reference TRBV19 and TRBJ1-2, reads DGGITQSPKYLFRKEGQNVTLSCEQNLNHDAMYWYRQDPGQGLRLIYYSQIVNDFQKGDIAEGYSVSREKKESFPLTVTSAQKNPTAFYLCASIPTGDYGYTFGSGTRLTVV.

The V and J genes are TRBV4-3 and TRBJ2-2; no clear D gene. The CDR3 length is 17 residues. Per germline, CDR1 LGHNA and CDR2 YSLEER. V shed 0 bases and J shed 4 bases, with 15 bases lying between them. CDR3 region: CASSQDLQSEATGELFF. The CDR3 DNA reads TGCGCCAGCAGCCAAGATCTCCAAAGCGAGGCCACCGGGGAGCTGTTTTTT.

The chain recombines TRBV5-1 with TRBJ2-7; 7 positions match TRBD2. Germline CDR1 and CDR2: SGHRS and YFSETQ. The CDR3 has 15 amino acids. The V gene end was trimmed by 4 bases and the J gene end by 0 bases; junction bases not matched to a gene: 7. The DNA of the CDR3 is TGCGCCAGCAGCGGCGGGAGCATAAACTCCTACGAGCAGTACTTC. Translated: CASSGGSINSYEQYF.

Note on this clone: This likely stems from a read error, as it lies one base from a far larger clone. Distinct nucleotide sequences in the sample also encode this CDR3. This chain connects TRBV7-2 to TRBJ2-7, with a weak D call TRBD1 (6 bases). Germline CDR1 and CDR2: SGHTA and FQGNSA. The CDR3 sequence is 14 residues long. CDR3: CASSPRDTNYEQYF. The DNA for the CDR3 is TGTGCCAGCAGCCCACGGGACACAAACTACGAGCAGTACTTT. Full variable domain (missing parts from reference TRBV7-2 and TRBJ2-7): GAGVSQSPSNKVTEKGKDVELRCDPISGHTALYWYRQSLGQGLEFLIYFQGNSAPDKSGLPSDRFSAERTGGSVSTLTIQRTQQEDSAVYLCASSPRDTNYEQYFGPGTRLTVT.

The rearrangement links TRBV30 to TRBJ2-7; TRBD2 is a possible D gene (6 bases). V was cut by 2 bases and J by 12 bases, with 14 bases left in between. This CDR3 contains 11 residues. Germline CDR1 is GTSNPN and CDR2 is SVGIG (reference sequence). CDR3 residues: CAWSTGLLSYF. Here the CDR3 DNA reads TGTGCCTGGAGTACGGGACTCCTTTCGTACTTC.

The chain carries TRBV19 and TRBJ2-2, with a weak D call TRBD2 (6 bases). The germline V and J ends were trimmed by 5 bases and 2 bases, with 12 bases remaining between them. CDR1 is LNHDA, CDR2 SQIVND, per germline (reference sequence). This CDR3 region has 15 residues. Here the CDR3 reads CASSAPGTNTGELFF. CDR3 coding DNA: TGTGCCAGTAGTGCCCCCGGGACTAACACCGGGGAGCTGTTTTTT.

Comments on this clone: A much larger clone is a single base away; this may be a read error. Other DNA variants within this sample encode the same CDR3. This chain joins TRBV30 and TRBJ1-1, with D unresolved. Trimming removed 3 bases from V and 1 base from J, with 9 bases in between. Germline loops: CDR1 GTSNPN, CDR2 SVGIG (reference sequence). This CDR3 is built from 13 residues. CDR3: CAWSVGRNTEAFF. The CDR3, as DNA: TGTGCCTGGAGCGTTGGGAGGAACACTGAAGCTTTCTTT.

The chain joins TRBV19 to TRBJ2-7; the D gene is possibly TRBD2 (5 bases). From germline, CDR1 is LNHDA and CDR2 SQIVND (reference sequence). The CDR3 is 12 residues long. V lost 7 bases and J 6 bases, leaving 13 bases between the germline ends. CDR3: CASNNAGGEQYF. For the CDR3, the DNA is TGTGCCAGTAATAATGCAGGAGGCGAGCAGTACTTC.

This clone was counted once. The chain is built from TRBV5-6 and TRBJ2-7; 9 nucleotides line up with TRBD1. This CDR3 region has 16 residues. The germline CDR1 and CDR2 sequences are SGHDT and YYEEEE. Unmatched junction bases numbered 11, after V lost 4 bases and J lost 3 bases. The CDR3 DNA sequence: TGTGCCAGCAGCCGGGACAGGGTTGTCTTTAACTACGAGCAGTACTTC. Its protein product is CASSRDRVVFNYEQYF.

This chain connects TRBV6-6 to TRBJ2-5; 9 bases align to TRBD1. The CDR3 loop spans 15 amino acids. V trimming: 4 bases; J trimming: 5 bases; junction bases outside the gene matches: 8. Germline V lookup: CDR1 MNHNY, CDR2 SVGAGI (reference sequence). Written as DNA, the CDR3 is TGTGCCAGCAGTTCCAGAACCGGACAGGGGGAGACCCAGTACTTC. Residues: CASSSRTGQGETQYF.

The chain is built from TRBV7-9 and TRBJ1-2; possibly TRBD1 for D (5 bases). Trimming removed 5 bases at V and 7 bases at J, with 11 bases between. Germline assignment: CDR1 SEHNR and CDR2 FQNEAQ (reference sequence). The CDR3 sequence is 12 residues long. The CDR3 region has the DNA TGTGCCAGCAGCACGGGGGACCGTGGCTACACCTTC. This gives the protein CASSTGDRGYTF.

This clone appeared a few times. The rearrangement uses TRBV30 and TRBJ2-1, with D possibly TRBD1 on 6 matching bases. The CDR3 loop spans 16 amino acids. CDR1 and CDR2 (germline): GTSNPN, SVGIG (reference sequence). V shed 0 bases and J shed 4 bases, with 16 bases lying between them. The CDR3 DNA follows: TGTGCCTGGAGTGTGCCCGACAGGCAACTTTACAATGAGCAGTTCTTC. This codes for CAWSVPDRQLYNEQFF.

V usage is TRBV2 and J usage is TRBJ1-2; D gene uncertain. Between the trimmed V and J ends, which lost 0 bases and 0 bases, there was a span of 11 bases. This CDR3 spans 16 amino acids. Germline loops: CDR1 SNHLY, CDR2 FYNNEI. CDR3 region: CASSEAGPSSNYGYTF. The CDR3 DNA reads as TGTGCCAGCAGTGAAGCAGGCCCGAGTTCTAACTATGGCTACACCTTC.

J is TRBJ2-7 and V is TRBV28, with D perhaps assigned TRBD1 or TRBD2 (5 bases each). CDR3 size: 13 residues. V was shortened by 5 bases and J by 6 bases, with 14 bases between the two germline ends. Per the germline V gene, CDR1 is MDHEN and CDR2 is SYDVKM. This CDR3 reads CASSILTRGEQYF. The CDR3 DNA reads as TGTGCCAGCAGTATCCTCACGAGGGGCGAGCAGTACTTC. The whole variable domain, remainder taken from reference TRBV28 and TRBJ2-7, is DVKVTQSSRYLVKRTGEKVFLECVQDMDHENMFWYRQDPGLGLRLIYFSYDVKMKEKGDIPEGYSVSREKKERFSLILESASTNQTSMYLCASSILTRGEQYFGPGTRLTVT.

The gene calls are TRBV19 and TRBJ2-2; the match to TRBD2 covers 12 bases. The CDR3 runs to 17 residues. J was trimmed by 6 bases and V by 3 bases; bases with no gene match: 8. Germline loops: CDR1 LNHDA, CDR2 SQIVND (reference sequence). The CDR3: CASSIVTSGRKAGELFF. CDR3 nucleotide sequence: TGTGCCAGTAGTATTGTGACTAGCGGGAGAAAGGCCGGGGAGCTGTTTTTT.

The genes are TRBV7-9 and TRBJ2-1; either TRBD1 or TRBD2 may fit D (7 bases each). CDR1 is SEHNR and CDR2 is FQNEAQ in the germline V gene (reference sequence). The CDR3 extends over 14 amino acids. The V end was cut by 3 bases, the J end by 7 bases, with 13 bases between. CDR3 sequence: CASSLTSRGNEQFF. DNA of the CDR3: TGTGCCAGCAGCTTGACTAGCAGGGGGAATGAGCAGTTCTTC.

Note on this clone: One base separates it from a far larger clone, so it is likely a read error. The chain couples TRBV11-2 to TRBJ2-7; 8 bases agree with TRBD2. Looked up from germline, CDR1 is SGHAT and CDR2 is FQNNGV. This CDR3 contains 15 residues. In DNA form, the CDR3 reads TGTGCCAGCAGCTTTCAGACCGGGACTAGGAACGAGCAGCACTTC. Its translation: CASSFQTGTRNEQHF.

CDR3 nucleotides: TGTGCCAGCAGTTTTGGGGGAGGCTATGGCTACACCTTC. Protein: CASSFGGGYGYTF. This chain joins TRBV27 and TRBJ1-2; the D gene is possibly TRBD1 (5 bases). There are 13 residues in the CDR3. V was pared by 3 bases and J by 4 bases, with 9 bases between. Germline V gene lookup returns CDR1 MNHEY and CDR2 SMNVEV (reference sequence).

The CDR3 is CASSPEWTGPTGELFF. In DNA, the CDR3 is TGTGCCAGCAGTCCCGAGTGGACAGGTCCCACCGGGGAGCTGTTTTTT. This chain connects TRBV4-2 to TRBJ2-2; 7 bases map to TRBD1. Trimming at V came to 6 bases and at J to 4 bases, leaving 11 bases not matched to a gene. This CDR3 has 16 amino acids. The V gene's germline CDR1 is LGHNA and CDR2 YNFKEQ.

V gene TRBV2 combines with J gene TRBJ2-7, with 15 bases that match TRBD2. The CDR3 loop spans 14 amino acids. V dropped 5 bases and J dropped 6; count of bases not matched to a gene: 2. Germline V CDR1 and CDR2: SNHLY, FYNNEI. CDR3 in DNA: TGTGCCAGCAGTCGGACTAGCGGGGGGGTCGAGCAGTACTTC. Its translation: CASSRTSGGVEQYF.